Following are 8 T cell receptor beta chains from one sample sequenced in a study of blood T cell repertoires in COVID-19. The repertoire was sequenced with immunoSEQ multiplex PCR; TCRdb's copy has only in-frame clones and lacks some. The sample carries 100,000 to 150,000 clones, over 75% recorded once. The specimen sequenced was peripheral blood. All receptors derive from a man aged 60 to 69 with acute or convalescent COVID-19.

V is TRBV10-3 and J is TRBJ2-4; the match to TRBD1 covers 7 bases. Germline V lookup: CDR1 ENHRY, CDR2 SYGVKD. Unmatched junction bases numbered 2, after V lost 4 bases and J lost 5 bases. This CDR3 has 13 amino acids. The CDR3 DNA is TGTGCCATCAGTGCCGGGACAGAAAACATTCAGTACTTC. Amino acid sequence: CAISAGTENIQYF.

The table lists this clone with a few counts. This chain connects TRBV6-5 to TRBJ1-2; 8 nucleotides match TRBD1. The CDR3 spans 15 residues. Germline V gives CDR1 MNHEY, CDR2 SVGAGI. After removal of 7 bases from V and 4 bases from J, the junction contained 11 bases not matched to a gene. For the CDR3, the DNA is TGTGCCAGCATTTCTACCCCAGGGGGCATCTATGGCTACACCTTC. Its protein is CASISTPGGIYGYTF.

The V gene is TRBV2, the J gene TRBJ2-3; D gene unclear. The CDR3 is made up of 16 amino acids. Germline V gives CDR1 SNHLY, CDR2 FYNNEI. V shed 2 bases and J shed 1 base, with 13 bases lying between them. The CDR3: CASSERGSLGTDTQYF. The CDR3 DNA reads TGTGCCAGCAGTGAAAGAGGCTCCCTCGGCACAGATACGCAGTATTTT.

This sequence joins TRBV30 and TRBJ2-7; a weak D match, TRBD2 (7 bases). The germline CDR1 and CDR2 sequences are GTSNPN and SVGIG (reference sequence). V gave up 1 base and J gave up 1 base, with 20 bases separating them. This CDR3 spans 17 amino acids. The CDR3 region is CAWSGLGGRALSYEQYF. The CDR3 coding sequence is TGTGCCTGGAGTGGCCTGGGGGGGCGGGCCCTATCCTACGAGCAGTACTTC.

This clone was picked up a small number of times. CDR3 sequence reads: CASTFGDSYNEQFF. The DNA for the CDR3 is TGTGCCAGCACCTTCGGGGACAGCTACAATGAGCAGTTCTTC. This chain links TRBV27 with TRBJ2-1; 7 positions agree with TRBD1. This CDR3 spans 14 amino acids. V was clipped by 7 bases and J by 3 bases; unmatched bases: 6. The V gene's germline CDR1 is MNHEY and CDR2 SMNVEV (reference sequence).

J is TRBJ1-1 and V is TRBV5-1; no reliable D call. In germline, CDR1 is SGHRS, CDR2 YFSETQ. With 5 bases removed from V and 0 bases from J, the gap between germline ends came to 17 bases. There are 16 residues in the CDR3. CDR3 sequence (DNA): TGCGCCAGCAGTCCGGGGATGGGGTCCTTGAACACTGAAGCTTTCTTT. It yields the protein CASSPGMGSLNTEAFF.

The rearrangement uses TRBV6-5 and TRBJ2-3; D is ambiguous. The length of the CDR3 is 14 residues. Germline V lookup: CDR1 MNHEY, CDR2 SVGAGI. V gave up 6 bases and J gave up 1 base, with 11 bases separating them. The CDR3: CASSRRSGTDTQYF. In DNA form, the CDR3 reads TGTGCCAGCAGCCGCCGGTCCGGCACAGATACGCAGTATTTT.

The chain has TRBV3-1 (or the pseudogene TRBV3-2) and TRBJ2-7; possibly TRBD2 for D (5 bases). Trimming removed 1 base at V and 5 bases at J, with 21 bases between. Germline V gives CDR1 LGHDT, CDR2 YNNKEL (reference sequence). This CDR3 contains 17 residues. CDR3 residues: CASSQVSVASPLDEQYF. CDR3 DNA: TGTGCCAGCAGCCAAGTGTCGGTAGCGTCCCCTCTGGACGAGCAGTACTTC.